These T cell receptor beta chains were read from a single sample in a study of OX40 agonist ivuxolimab in advanced cancers. Sequencing was performed with immunoSEQ multiplex PCR; in TCRdb, only in-frame clones are kept and a portion is missing. The sample includes roughly 80,000 clones, approximately 95% of them seen just once. The sample was CD4+ or CD8+ T cells sorted from blood, taken in a trial of the OX40 agonist ivuxolimab. Source of these receptors: an adult with an advanced solid tumor such as melanoma, head and neck, liver or kidney cancer. CDR3s include the opening cysteine and the closing phenylalanine or tryptophan. The D gene is left open where the match is weak. The size of a clone is reported for some rows only, either as once, few or many, or as a class for expanded clones.

abundance	j_gene	v_gene	d_gene	CDR3nt	CDR3aa
few	TRBJ1-1	TRBV4-1	TRBD1	TGCGCCAGCAGCCAAGCCGGCGGACAGGGGGGTTCCACTGAAGCTTTCTTT	CASSQAGGQGGSTEAFF
-	TRBJ1-6	TRBV18	-	TGTGCCAGCTCACCACGAGCGCTTGGACAGACCTCCCATTCACCCCTCCACTTT	CASSPRALGQTSHSPLHF
once	TRBJ1-1	TRBV7-2	-	TGTGCCAGCAGCTTACAGAACGGGGGCACTGAAGCTTTCTTT	CASSLQNGGTEAFF
-	TRBJ1-4	TRBV5-1	TRBD1	TGCGCCAGCAGCTTTGAGACAGGGTATGAAAAACTGTTTTTT	CASSFETGYEKLFF
-	TRBJ1-1	TRBV10-3	TRBD1	TGTGCCATCAGTGAGTCGGCAGGGGGCGAAACTGAAGCTTTCTTT	CAISESAGGETEAFF
-	TRBJ2-2	TRBV10-3	-	TGTGCCATCAGTGAGGGGGGCATGAACACCGGGGAGCTGTTTTTT	CAISEGGMNTGELFF
-	TRBJ2-1	TRBV5-1	-	TGCGCCAGCAGCTTGGATTCTATGACCCCCTACAATGAGCAGTTCTTC	CASSLDSMTPYNEQFF
-	TRBJ1-3	TRBV20-1	-	TGCAGTGCTCTCCGAGGGACCATATATTTT	CSALRGTIYF
-	TRBJ2-2	TRBV25-1	-	TGTGCCAGCACTGACCCTGCGACAGGAGCCAACACCGGGGAGCTGTTTTTT	CASTDPATGANTGELFF
-	TRBJ2-3	TRBV5-4	-	TGTGCCAGCAGCTCGGACTGGGGTATGAATACGCAGTATTTT	CASSSDWGMNTQYF
-	TRBJ1-1	TRBV9	-	TGTGCCAGCAGCGGCGGGGTCTCAAGGAACACTGAAGCTTTCTTT	CASSGGVSRNTEAFF
-	TRBJ2-1	TRBV18	-	TGTGCCAGCTCACCACCGGGACTGAAGACCTACAATGAGCAGTTCTTC	CASSPPGLKTYNEQFF
-	TRBJ2-7	TRBV5-1	-	TGCGCCAGCAGCTCCAGAACCCGGGCCTACGAGCAGTACTTC	CASSSRTRAYEQYF
-	TRBJ1-2	TRBV7-2	TRBD1	TGTGCCAGCAGCTCCTCCGGGACAGGAGGCTATGGCTACACCTTC	CASSSSGTGGYGYTF
-	TRBJ2-1	TRBV11-3	TRBD2	TGTGCCAGCAGCTTCGGACTAGGCAGTAATGAGCAGTTCTTC	CASSFGLGSNEQFF
-	TRBJ1-3	TRBV30	TRBD1	TGTGCCTGGACTAGGACAGGCTCTGGAAACACCATATATTTT	CAWTRTGSGNTIYF
-	TRBJ2-3	TRBV7-6	-	TGTGCCAGCAGCTTGGGGGGACAGAAGACAGATACGCAGTATTTT	CASSLGGQKTDTQYF
-	TRBJ2-7	TRBV7-2	TRBD1	TGTGCCAGCAGGAACGGACAGGGGGCCTACGAGCAGTACTTC	CASRNGQGAYEQYF
-	TRBJ2-7	TRBV25-1	-	TGTGCCAGCAACGGACCACTATTACGAGAGCAGTACTTC	CASNGPLLREQYF
-	TRBJ1-1	TRBV27	-	TGTGCCAGCAGTTTCAATTGGATGAACACTGAAGCTTTCTTT	CASSFNWMNTEAFF
-	TRBJ1-1	TRBV11-2	-	TGTGCCAGCAGCTTGGGGGTCGCTGAAGCTTTCTTT	CASSLGVAEAFF
once	TRBJ1-1	TRBV18	TRBD1	TGTGCCAGCTCACCACGACCCACAGGGGATGACACTGAAGCTTTCTTT	CASSPRPTGDDTEAFF
-	TRBJ2-3	TRBV10-2	TRBD2	TGCGCCAGCAGGTTGGGCCTAGCGGGGGGGCAAGATACGCAGTATTTT	CASRLGLAGGQDTQYF
once	TRBJ1-1	TRBV5-1	TRBD1	TGCGCCAGCAGCTTGTCCCTCCAGGGGGCTAGGACTGAAGCTTTCTTT	CASSLSLQGARTEAFF
-	TRBJ2-3	TRBV6-5	-	TGTGCCAGCGCCCAGATCGAGCCGAGCACAGATACGCAGTATTTT	CASAQIEPSTDTQYF
-	TRBJ2-1	TRBV29-1	TRBD2	TGCAGCGTTGAAGGTTATAGCGGGGGACCATACAATGAGCAGTTCTTC	CSVEGYSGGPYNEQFF
once	TRBJ1-5	TRBV7-8	-	TGTGCCAGCAGCTTAGACAGTAGCAATCAGCCCCAGCATTTT	CASSLDSSNQPQHF
-	TRBJ2-5	TRBV5-4	TRBD2	TGTGCCAGCAGCCCGCGACTAGCGGGGGAAGAGACCCAGTACTTC	CASSPRLAGEETQYF
-	TRBJ2-7	TRBV5-4	-	TGTGCCAGCAGCTACAGTGTTTCCTACGAGCAGTACTTC	CASSYSVSYEQYF
-	TRBJ2-3	TRBV4-3	TRBD2	TGCGCCAGCAGCCAAGGAGCGGGAATCACAGATACGCAGTATTTT	CASSQGAGITDTQYF
-	TRBJ1-1	TRBV18	TRBD1	TGTGCCAGCTCGGCCGGGACAGAGTCTTTCTTT	CASSAGTESFF
-	TRBJ2-1	TRBV9	TRBD2	TGTGCCAGCAGCCCAACTCTAGCGGTCAATGAGCAGTTCTTC	CASSPTLAVNEQFF
-	TRBJ2-2	TRBV5-1	TRBD2	TGCGCCAGCAGCGTTCCGGGACTAGCTATGGACCGGGGAGCTGTTTTT	CASSVPGLAMDRGAVF
-	TRBJ1-5	TRBV28	-	TGTGCCAGCAGTTTATCTTCGGTAACTGGTGGGCCCCAGCATTTT	CASSLSSVTGGPQHF
once	TRBJ2-3	TRBV10-1	TRBD2	TGCGCCAGCAGGCCCGGACTAGCGGCTAGCACAGATACGCAGTATTTT	CASRPGLAASTDTQYF
-	TRBJ1-2	TRBV6-6	-	TGTGCCAGCAGGCGCGCACAGGGAGACCTCTATGGCTACACCTTC	CASRRAQGDLYGYTF
-	TRBJ1-1	TRBV11-2	-	TGTGCCAGCAGCTTAGTAGACGGGCTCCCTGACAGCACTGAAGCTTTCTTT	CASSLVDGLPDSTEAFF
-	TRBJ1-2	TRBV11-3	TRBD1	TGTGCCAGCAGCCTTGACCAGGGGGCCTATGGCTACACCTTC	CASSLDQGAYGYTF
-	TRBJ1-4	TRBV15	-	TGTGCCACCAGAGGGCGGGGGGAGGCTGAAAAACTGTTTTTT	CATRGRGEAEKLFF
-	TRBJ2-7	TRBV7-9	-	TGTGCCAGCAGCTTAGCTGGCAGACCAGCTAACTACGAGCAGTACTTC	CASSLAGRPANYEQYF
-	TRBJ1-6	TRBV7-9	-	TGTGCCAGCAGCCGCCAGGGGAACTCACCCCTCCACTTT	CASSRQGNSPLHF
-	TRBJ1-5	TRBV15	-	TGTGCCACCGGGGGGAGGGCTGCTCAGCCCCAGCATTTT	CATGGRAAQPQHF
-	TRBJ1-1	TRBV25-1	-	TGTGCCAGCAGTGAGAACACGCTGAACACTGAAGCTTTCTTT	CASSENTLNTEAFF